These 16 T cell receptor beta chains were all obtained from the same sample, sequenced in a study of T-cell reconstitution after alpha-beta-depleted transplantation in children. Unique molecular identifiers were incorporated into the prepared TCRbeta library. TCRdb itself ran the PCR reads through MiXCR, one entry per CDR3 protein. The table records roughly 500,000 distinct CDR3 sequences, over 25% of them present only once. Sequences were derived from PBMCs from the stem cell graft donor, sampled from the stem cell graft. All receptors derive from a human donor who donated a stem cell graft to a child with aplastic anemia.

The chain combines TRBV6-5 with TRBJ1-1, with a possible D match to TRBD1 (5 bases). From germline, CDR1 is MNHEY and CDR2 SVGAGI. The CDR3 is 16 amino acids. Trimming shortened V by 0 bases and J by 4 bases, and 15 bases separated the two germline ends. This CDR3 is CASSYSRGSSRTEAFF. CDR3 bases: TGTGCCAGCAGTTACTCGAGGGGTTCGTCTCGCACTGAAGCTTTCTTT.

There are a few counts of this clonotype. The V gene is TRBV10-3, the J gene TRBJ1-2; 7 bases are shared with TRBD1. Per the germline V gene, CDR1 is ENHRY and CDR2 is SYGVKD. J gave up 0 bases and V 3 bases, and 4 bases lay outside the gene matches. This CDR3 comprises 15 residues. CDR3 nucleotide sequence: TGTGCCATCAGTGACAGGGGGGTAACTAACTATGGCTACACCTTC. Translating gives CAISDRGVTNYGYTF.

This sequence joins TRBV12-3 or TRBV12-4 and TRBJ1-1; no clear D gene. This CDR3 contains 13 residues. The V end was cut by 5 bases, the J end by 0 bases, with 7 bases between. CDR3 coding DNA: TGTGCCAGCAGTAACCGCCTGAACACTGAAGCTTTCTTT. It specifies CASSNRLNTEAFF.

The chain uses TRBV28 and TRBJ2-7; 7 nucleotides match TRBD1. Germline V CDR1 and CDR2: MDHEN, SYDVKM. V lost 4 bases to trimming and J lost 6 bases; unmatched junction nucleotides: 6. This CDR3 has 13 amino acids. The DNA for the CDR3 is TGTGCCAGCAGTTCGGCAGGGGGACGCGAGCAGTACGTC. This translates into CASSSAGGREQYV.

This clonotype was counted between two and nine times. This CDR3 reads CASSQETVNTEAFF. CDR3 DNA: TGCGCCAGCAGCCAGGAGACAGTGAACACTGAAGCTTTCTTT. The gene calls are TRBV4-3 and TRBJ1-1; the D gene is possibly TRBD1 (5 bases). Germline CDR1 is LGHNA and CDR2 is YSLEER. V was cut by 3 bases and J by 0 bases, with 8 bases left in between. The length of the CDR3 is 14 residues.

The chain is built from TRBV18 and TRBJ2-2; 8 bases match TRBD1. The CDR3 totals 18 residues. The germline gives CDR1 KGHSH, CDR2 LQKENI. V was pared by 2 bases and J by 1 base, with 9 bases of the junction left unmatched. The CDR3 DNA follows: TGTGCCAGCTCACCATATTCTGCCGGGACAGGGAACACCGGGGAGCTGTTTTTT. This gives the protein CASSPYSAGTGNTGELFF.

This clonotype was picked up a small number of times. The chain joins TRBV30 to TRBJ2-1; a weak D match, TRBD1 (5 bases). Looked up from germline, CDR1 is GTSNPN and CDR2 is SVGIG (reference sequence). This CDR3 region has 13 residues. The V end lost 7 bases, the J end lost 3 bases, and 13 bases lay between the germline ends. DNA for the CDR3: TGTGCCTCCAAAAGTAGGGGCTACAATGAGCAGTTCTTC. Amino acids: CASKSRGYNEQFF.

The chain is built from TRBV9 and TRBJ2-5; 9 bases are shared with TRBD2. This CDR3 has 20 amino acids. Germline CDR1 SGDLS, CDR2 YYNGEE. Germline trimming cut 0 bases from V and 3 bases from J; bases unmatched to any gene: 18. The CDR3 DNA sequence: TGTGCCAGCAGCGTAGAGGCGCGCGGGAGGGTCACGCACGACAAAGAGACCCAGTACTTC. This encodes CASSVEARGRVTHDKETQYF.

This chain uses TRBV29-1 with TRBJ1-2; 9 bases agree with TRBD1. The V segment lost 6 bases and the J segment 8 bases; nucleotides outside the gene matches: 7. The CDR3 runs 12 residues. Germline V gene data show CDR1 as SQVTM and CDR2 as ANQGSEA. CDR3 coding DNA: TGCAGCGTGTTCCGGGACAGGGACGGCTACACCTTC. It specifies CSVFRDRDGYTF.

The J gene is TRBJ1-2, the V gene TRBV5-1; a weak D match, TRBD1 (5 bases). In germline, CDR1 is SGHRS, CDR2 YFSETQ. The ends were cut back, 3 bases at V and 4 bases at J, with 16 bases in the middle. The CDR3 runs 15 residues. The CDR3 reads CASSSSRELGYGYTF. Written as DNA, the CDR3 is TGCGCCAGCAGCTCTTCCAGGGAGTTAGGCTATGGCTACACCTTC. Combining the CDR3 with reference TRBV5-1 and TRBJ1-2 gives the whole variable domain KAGVTQTPRYLIKTRGQQVTLSCSPISGHRSVSWYQQTPGQGLQFLFEYFSETQRNKGNFPGRFSGRQFSNSRSEMNVSTLELGDSALYLCASSSSRELGYGYTFGSGTRLTVV.

This clonotype was detected once. The chain uses TRBV29-1 and TRBJ2-5; D gene unclear. The CDR3 is 13 residues long. The ends were cut back, 8 bases at V and 4 bases at J, with 17 bases in the middle. Per the germline V gene, CDR1 is SQVTM and CDR2 is ANQGSEA. The CDR3 reads CSLWLGSGETQYF. CDR3 DNA sequence: TGCAGCCTTTGGTTGGGGTCGGGAGAGACCCAGTACTTC. Combining the CDR3 with reference TRBV29-1 and TRBJ2-5 gives the whole variable domain SAVISQKPSRDICQRGTSLTIQCQVDSQVTMMFWYRQQPGQSLTLIATANQGSEATYESGFVIDKFPISRPNLTFSTLTVSNMSPEDSSIYLCSLWLGSGETQYFGPGTRLLVL.

This clonotype was observed a handful of times. The V call is TRBV18, the J call TRBJ1-5, with D possibly being TRBD1 (5 bases). Looked up from germline, CDR1 is KGHSH and CDR2 is LQKENI. The V and J ends lost 1 base and 7 bases respectively, with 8 bases between them. The length of the CDR3 is 13 residues. CDR3 nucleotide sequence: TGTGCCAGCTCACCACGGGGGGAACAGCCCCAGCATTTT. Protein product: CASSPRGEQPQHF.

The gene calls are TRBV29-1 and TRBJ1-5, with TRBD1 as a possible D gene (6 bases). The CDR3 length is 16 residues. CDR1 and CDR2 (germline): SQVTM, ANQGSEA. Trimming pared 6 bases from V and 3 bases from J, leaving 21 bases between. The CDR3 region has the DNA TGCAGCGTCAAGGGGGAGGGGGGAAGGAACAATCAGCCCCAGCATTTT. The encoded protein is CSVKGEGGRNNQPQHF.

The chain joins TRBV4-2 to TRBJ1-2; D is undetermined. The CDR3 totals 12 residues. Trimming pared 3 bases from V and 7 bases from J, leaving 9 bases between. Germline-derived CDR1 and CDR2 are LGHNA and YNFKEQ. The CDR3 DNA is TGTGCCAGCAGCCAGGATATCAGTGGCTACACCTTC. It codes for CASSQDISGYTF.

In this sample, this clonotype turned up a few times. This rearrangement joins TRBV20-1 to TRBJ2-4; no definite D call. This CDR3 has 14 residues. Germline V lookup: CDR1 DFQATT, CDR2 SNEGSKA (reference sequence). With 0 bases removed from V and 0 bases from J, the gap between germline ends came to 6 bases. CDR3 residues: CSARDVLAKNIQYF. In DNA, the CDR3 is TGCAGTGCTAGAGATGTGCTAGCCAAAAACATTCAGTACTTC.

The chain recombines TRBV12-3 or TRBV12-4 with TRBJ1-2, with D possibly being TRBD1 (6 bases). This CDR3 region has 18 residues. Trimming left V 3 bases short and J 5 bases short, with 25 bases between. This CDR3 reads CASSLMGGIVSLKYGYTF. For the CDR3, the DNA is TGTGCCAGCAGTTTGATGGGGGGCATAGTTTCCCTTAAGTATGGCTACACCTTC.